This entry is about one T cell receptor beta chain. The PCR employed 60 Vbeta primers together with 13 Jbeta primers. The assay was immunoSEQ multiplex PCR, and TCRdb's table has in-frame clones only and misses some. This specimen shows about 140,000 clones; the ten leading clones hold 0.8% to 1%. V lost 7 bases and J lost 0, with 10 bases in between. From germline, CDR1 is SGHRS and CDR2 YFSETQ. The CDR3 runs to 14 residues. The record originates from a study of cytomegalovirus exposure and HLA in healthy donors. The specimen sequenced was PBMCs. This TCR was sampled from a male donor in good health and CMV-seronegative. V usage is TRBV5-1 and J usage is TRBJ2-2, with D tentatively TRBD2 (6 bases). CDR3 residues: CASRDLANTGELFF. In nucleotides, the CDR3 is TGCGCCAGCCGGGACTTGGCGAACACCGGGGAGCTGTTTTTT. Combining the CDR3 with reference TRBV5-1 and TRBJ2-2 gives the whole variable domain KAGVTQTPRYLIKTRGQQVTLSCSPISGHRSVSWYQQTPGQGLQFLFEYFSETQRNKGNFPGRFSGRQFSNSRSEMNVSTLELGDSALYLCASRDLANTGELFFGEGSRLTVL.